The 11 T cell receptor beta chains below come from one sample, sequenced in a study of beta chain features in type 1 diabetes. TCRB transcripts that were expressed got sequenced, as all of the isolated RNA had been reverse transcribed. Clones were sequenced by immunoSEQ multiplex PCR, and TCRdb holds only the in-frame ones, with some missing. Found here are around 500,000 clones, over 9.5% of them singletons; the top ten hold 0.04% to 0.05%. The specimen was naive CD4+ T cells from blood. The origin of the receptors is a young woman in good health.

The chain recombines TRBV7-3 with TRBJ1-1; 7 positions agree with TRBD1. J was trimmed by 2 bases and V by 5 bases; bases with no gene match: 5. The CDR3 is made up of 14 amino acids. Germline V gene lookup returns CDR1 SGHTA and CDR2 FQGTGA. The chain's CDR3 is CASSPTGLNTEAFF. CDR3 bases: TGTGCCAGCAGCCCGACAGGGCTTAACACTGAAGCTTTCTTT. The entire variable domain, with the rest obtained from reference TRBV7-3 and TRBJ1-1, is as follows: GAGVSQTPSNKVTEKGKYVELRCDPISGHTALYWYRQSLGQGPEFLIYFQGTGAADDSGLPNDRFFAVRPEGSVSTLKIQRTERGDSAVYLCASSPTGLNTEAFFGQGTRLTVV.

This clone was found a few times. V usage is TRBV30 and J usage is TRBJ2-2; 9 bases are shared with TRBD2. J lost 4 bases, V lost 2 bases, and 8 bases had no gene match. The CDR3 has 16 residues. CDR1 GTSNPN and CDR2 SVGIG come from the germline V gene (reference sequence). The CDR3 DNA follows: TGTGCCTGGAGTCGCAAAGCGGGAGGAGGCACCGGGGAGCTGTTTTTT. Translation gives CAWSRKAGGGTGELFF.

This clone occurred a few times. V is TRBV13 and J is TRBJ2-2, with D perhaps matching TRBD2 (5 bases). CDR1 and CDR2 (germline): PRHDT, FYEKMQ (reference sequence). This CDR3 has 12 residues. V lost 9 bases, J lost 6 bases, and 11 bases lay in between. This chain's CDR3 is CASRRSAGELFF. DNA for the CDR3: TGTGCCAGTCGGAGGAGCGCCGGGGAGCTGTTTTTT.

This chain links TRBV27 with TRBJ2-2, with TRBD2 matching 7 bases. The V gene end was trimmed by 7 bases and the J gene end by 1 base; junction bases not matched to a gene: 6. Germline assignment: CDR1 MNHEY and CDR2 SMNVEV (reference sequence). The CDR3 runs 15 residues. The CDR3 protein is CASNLGLGNTGELFF. For the CDR3, the DNA is TGTGCCAGCAATCTAGGACTAGGGAACACCGGGGAGCTGTTTTTT.

This clone was found a few times. V and J are TRBV6-1 and TRBJ2-7; a possible D gene is TRBD1 (5 bases). Germline CDR1 and CDR2: MNHNS and SASEGT. Trimming shortened V by 4 bases and J by 2 bases, and 12 bases separated the two germline ends. This CDR3 is 14 amino acids long. The CDR3 reads CASSAMTAAYEQYV. The CDR3 DNA reads as TGTGCCAGCAGTGCTATGACAGCCGCCTACGAGCAGTACGTC.

The CDR3 region is CASSQGKSSYNEQFF. The CDR3 nucleotides read TGTGCCAGCAGCCAAGGCAAGAGCTCCTACAATGAGCAGTTCTTC. This sequence joins TRBV4-2 and TRBJ2-1; D not certain. The V gene's germline CDR1 is LGHNA and CDR2 YNFKEQ. V lost 1 base and J 0 bases, leaving 7 bases between the germline ends. This CDR3 has 15 amino acids.

This clone occurred a few times. The chain uses TRBV29-1 and TRBJ1-1; D may be TRBD1 (6 bases). The CDR3 contains 13 residues. The germline CDR1 and CDR2 sequences are SQVTM and ANQGSEA. V lost 3 bases, J lost 1 base, and 9 bases lay in between. CDR3 sequence (DNA): TGCAGCGTTGATTCCAGGGGGAACACTGAAGCTTTCTTT. Its protein product is CSVDSRGNTEAFF.

CDR3 sequence reads: CASSLLRGSMNTEAFF. The CDR3 region has the DNA TGTGCCAGCAGCTTATTGAGGGGCTCCATGAACACTGAAGCTTTCTTT. This rearrangement joins TRBV7-2 to TRBJ1-1; a weak D match, TRBD1 (5 bases). This CDR3 has 16 amino acids. V was shortened by 2 bases and J by 0 bases, with 13 bases between the two germline ends. Germline assignment: CDR1 SGHTA and CDR2 FQGNSA.

The chain couples TRBV11-3 to TRBJ2-2, with D unclear. Trimming left V 2 bases short and J 5 bases short, with 3 bases between. This CDR3 has 12 amino acids. In germline, CDR1 is SGHNT, CDR2 YENEEA. CDR3 loop: CASSLRTGELFF. The CDR3 nucleotides are TGTGCCAGCAGCTTAAGGACCGGGGAGCTGTTTTTT.

The chain employs TRBV4-2 and TRBJ1-1; D ambiguous. CDR3 size: 15 residues. Deletions cut 1 base from V and 3 bases from J, with 12 bases between. Germline CDR1 and CDR2: LGHNA and YNFKEQ. The CDR3 loop reads CASSQAARLDTEAFF. CDR3 DNA: TGTGCCAGCAGCCAAGCGGCTCGTTTGGACACTGAAGCTTTCTTT.

This chain joins TRBV18 and TRBJ2-1; 7 nucleotides line up with TRBD1. V lost 5 bases to trimming and J lost 6 bases; unmatched junction nucleotides: 10. CDR1 KGHSH and CDR2 LQKENI come from the germline V gene. This CDR3 contains 15 residues. The CDR3, as DNA: TGTGCCAGCTCATCAAGACAGGGCAGGGGCAATGAGCAGTTCTTC. It encodes CASSSRQGRGNEQFF.